This TCR beta chain was captured in a study of lymphopenia after photon versus proton radiotherapy. As to this clone: The antigen remains unidentified.

Study-wide findings and caveats: Proton therapy kept repertoires fairly stable, unlike photons, which gained effector/memory cells. Authors raise, but do not show, better survival with proton therapy. Post-nadir TCR diversity decline inversely tracked overall survival among those who died. Oligoclonal CD8+ Temra expansion after nadir drove photon patients' diversity drop.

The table came from immunoSEQ multiplex PCR; TCRdb's copy has only in-frame clones and leaves some out. In the table there are 35,000 to 40,000 clones, over 65% of which are singletons. Material: peripheral blood, obtained from a patient treated with photon-based radiotherapy. The receptor's source is a man over 45 with gastric cancer.

CDR3 nucleotides: TGTGCCAGCTCATCAGGGGAGACCCAGTACTTC. Encoded protein: CASSSGETQYF. V and J are TRBV18 and TRBJ2-5; tentative D call: TRBD1 (5 bases). V was shortened by 5 bases and J by 5 bases, with 6 bases between the two germline ends. This CDR3 region has 11 residues. The germline V gene has CDR1 KGHSH and CDR2 LQKENI.